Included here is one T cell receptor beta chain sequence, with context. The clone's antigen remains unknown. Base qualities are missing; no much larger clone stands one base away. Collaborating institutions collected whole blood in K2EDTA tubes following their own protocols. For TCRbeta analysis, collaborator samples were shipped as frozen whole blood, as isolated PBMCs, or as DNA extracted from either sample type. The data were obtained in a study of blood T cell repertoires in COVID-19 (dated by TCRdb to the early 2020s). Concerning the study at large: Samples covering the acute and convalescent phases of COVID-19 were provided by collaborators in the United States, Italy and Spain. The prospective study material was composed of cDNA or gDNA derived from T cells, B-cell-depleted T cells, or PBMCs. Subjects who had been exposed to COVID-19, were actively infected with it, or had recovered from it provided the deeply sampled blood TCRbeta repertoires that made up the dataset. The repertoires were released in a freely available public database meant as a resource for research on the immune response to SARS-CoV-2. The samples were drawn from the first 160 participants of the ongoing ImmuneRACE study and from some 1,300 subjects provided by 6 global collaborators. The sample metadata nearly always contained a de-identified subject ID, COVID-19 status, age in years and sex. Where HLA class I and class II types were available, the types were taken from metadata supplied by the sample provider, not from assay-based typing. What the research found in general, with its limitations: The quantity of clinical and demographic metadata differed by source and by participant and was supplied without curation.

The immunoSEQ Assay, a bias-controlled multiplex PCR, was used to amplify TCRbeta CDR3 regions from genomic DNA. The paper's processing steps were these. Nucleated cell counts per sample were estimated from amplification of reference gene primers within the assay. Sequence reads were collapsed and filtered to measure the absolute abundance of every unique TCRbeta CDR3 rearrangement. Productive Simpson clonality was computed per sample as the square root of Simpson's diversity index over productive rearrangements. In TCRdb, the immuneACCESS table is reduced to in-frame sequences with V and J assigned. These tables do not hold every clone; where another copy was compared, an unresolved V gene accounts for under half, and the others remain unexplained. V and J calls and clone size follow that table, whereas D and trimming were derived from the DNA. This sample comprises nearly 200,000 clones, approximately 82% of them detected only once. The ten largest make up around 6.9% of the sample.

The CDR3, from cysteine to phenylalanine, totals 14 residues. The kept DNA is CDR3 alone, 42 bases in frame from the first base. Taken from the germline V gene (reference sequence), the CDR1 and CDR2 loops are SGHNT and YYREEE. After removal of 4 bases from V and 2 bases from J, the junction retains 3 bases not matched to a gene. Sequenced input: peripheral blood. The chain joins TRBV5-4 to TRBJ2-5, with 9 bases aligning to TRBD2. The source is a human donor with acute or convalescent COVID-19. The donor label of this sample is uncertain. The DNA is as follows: TGTGCCAGCAGCCGCCTAGCGGGGCAAGAGACCCAGTACTTC. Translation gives CASSRLAGQETQYF.